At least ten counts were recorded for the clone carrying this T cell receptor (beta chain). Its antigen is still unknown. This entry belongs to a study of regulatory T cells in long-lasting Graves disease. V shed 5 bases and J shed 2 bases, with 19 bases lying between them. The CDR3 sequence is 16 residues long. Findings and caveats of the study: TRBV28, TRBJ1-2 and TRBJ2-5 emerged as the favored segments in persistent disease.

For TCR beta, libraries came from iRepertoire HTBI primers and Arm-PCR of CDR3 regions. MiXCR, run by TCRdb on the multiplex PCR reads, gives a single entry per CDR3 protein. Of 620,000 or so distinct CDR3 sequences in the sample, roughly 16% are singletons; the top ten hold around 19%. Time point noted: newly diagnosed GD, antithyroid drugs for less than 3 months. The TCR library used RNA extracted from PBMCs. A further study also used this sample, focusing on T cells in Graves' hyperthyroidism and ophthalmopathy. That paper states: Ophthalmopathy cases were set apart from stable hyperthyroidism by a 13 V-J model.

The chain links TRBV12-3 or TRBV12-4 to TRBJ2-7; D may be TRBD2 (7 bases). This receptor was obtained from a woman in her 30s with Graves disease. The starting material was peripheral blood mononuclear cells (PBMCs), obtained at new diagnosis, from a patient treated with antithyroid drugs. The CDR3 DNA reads TGTGCCAGCAGTCCCCACCTAGGGGGAGGGCCCTACGAGCAGTACTTC. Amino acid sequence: CASSPHLGGGPYEQYF.